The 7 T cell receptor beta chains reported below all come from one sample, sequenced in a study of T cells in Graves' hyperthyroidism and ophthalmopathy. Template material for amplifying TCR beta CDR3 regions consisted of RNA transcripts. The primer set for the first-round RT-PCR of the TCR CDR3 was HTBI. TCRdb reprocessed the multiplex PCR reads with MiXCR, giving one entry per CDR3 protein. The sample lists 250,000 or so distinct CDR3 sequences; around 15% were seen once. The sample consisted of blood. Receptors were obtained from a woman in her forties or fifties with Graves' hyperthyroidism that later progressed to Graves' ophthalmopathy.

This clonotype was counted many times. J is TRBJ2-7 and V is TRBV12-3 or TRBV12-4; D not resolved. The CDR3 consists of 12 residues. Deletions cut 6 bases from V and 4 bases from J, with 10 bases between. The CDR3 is CASSPYRYEQYF. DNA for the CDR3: TGTGCCAGCAGCCCCTACCGGTACGAGCAGTACTTC.

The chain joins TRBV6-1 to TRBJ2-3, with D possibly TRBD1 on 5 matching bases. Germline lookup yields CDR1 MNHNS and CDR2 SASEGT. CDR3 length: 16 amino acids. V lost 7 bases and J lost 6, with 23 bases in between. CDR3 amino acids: CASIRVTLHSPDTQYF. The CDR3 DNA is TGTGCCAGCATCAGGGTGACCCTTCACTCCCCGGATACGCAGTATTTT.

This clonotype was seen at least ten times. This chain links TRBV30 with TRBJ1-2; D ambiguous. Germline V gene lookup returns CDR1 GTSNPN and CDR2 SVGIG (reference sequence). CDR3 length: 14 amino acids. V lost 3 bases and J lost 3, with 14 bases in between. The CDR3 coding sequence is TGTGCCTGGAGCGGGAGGCGGCCGTACTATGGCTACACCTTC. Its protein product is CAWSGRRPYYGYTF.

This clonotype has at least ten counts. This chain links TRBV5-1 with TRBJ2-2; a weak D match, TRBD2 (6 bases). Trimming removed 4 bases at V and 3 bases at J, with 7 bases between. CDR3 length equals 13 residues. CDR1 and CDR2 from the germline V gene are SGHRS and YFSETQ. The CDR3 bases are TGCGCCAGCAGCCGACTAGACACCGGGGAGCTGTTTTTT. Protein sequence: CASSRLDTGELFF.

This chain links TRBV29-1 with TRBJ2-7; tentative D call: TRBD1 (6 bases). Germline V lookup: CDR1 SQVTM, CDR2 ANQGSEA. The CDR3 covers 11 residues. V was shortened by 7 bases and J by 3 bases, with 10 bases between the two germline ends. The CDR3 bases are TGCAGCGCCTACAGGGACTACGAGCAGTACTTC. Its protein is CSAYRDYEQYF.

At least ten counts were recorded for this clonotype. The CDR3, as DNA: TGCAGTGCTATCCCCTACCTAGCGGGAGACAGTGACACGCAGTATTTT. It translates to CSAIPYLAGDSDTQYF. The genes are TRBV20-1 and TRBJ2-3; TRBD2 agrees at 10 bases. V was pared by 4 bases and J by 9 bases, with 16 bases of the junction left unmatched. CDR1 is DFQATT, CDR2 SNEGSKA, per germline (reference sequence). The length of the CDR3 is 16 residues.

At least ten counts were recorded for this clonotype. CDR3 DNA sequence: TGTGCCAGCAGCTTTCCCCGGGGTACGCAGTATTTT. Translating it yields CASSFPRGTQYF. This sequence joins TRBV7-9 and TRBJ2-3; D may be TRBD2 (5 bases). The CDR3 extends over 12 amino acids. CDR1 is SEHNR and CDR2 is FQNEAQ in the germline V gene (reference sequence). Trimming pared 3 bases from V and 8 bases from J, leaving 9 bases between.